This passage covers 12 T cell receptor beta chains from one sample sequenced in a study of blood T cell repertoires in COVID-19. Some clones are missing from TCRdb's copy, which holds only in-frame ones; the method was immunoSEQ multiplex PCR. Of some 220,000 clones in the sample, around 86% were seen once. The sample consisted of peripheral blood. The origin of the receptors is an older woman with COVID-19, enrolled during active disease.

The table lists this clone with a few counts. The CDR3 bases are TGTGCCAGCAGTGTAGGACTAGCTGGGACCCAGTACTTC. This gives the protein CASSVGLAGTQYF. This chain links TRBV27 with TRBJ2-5; TRBD2 agrees at 8 bases. With V trimmed by 5 bases and J by 7 bases, 6 bases remained unmatched. The CDR3 extends over 13 amino acids. The V gene's germline CDR1 is MNHEY and CDR2 SMNVEV (reference sequence).

This rearrangement joins TRBV5-1 to TRBJ1-5; the match to TRBD1 covers 7 bases. V dropped 0 bases and J dropped 5; count of bases not matched to a gene: 2. Germline values: CDR1 SGHRS, CDR2 YFSETQ. This CDR3 contains 14 residues. The CDR3 region is CASSLGTGDQPQHF. Written as DNA, the CDR3 is TGCGCCAGCAGCTTGGGGACAGGCGATCAGCCCCAGCATTTT.

V and J are TRBV6-2 or TRBV6-3 and TRBJ1-6; D possibly corresponds to TRBD1 (6 bases). The CDR3 runs to 13 residues. Germline loops: CDR1 MNHEY, CDR2 SVGEGT. Trimming pared 2 bases from V and 7 bases from J, leaving 6 bases between. The CDR3 loop is CASSYGTNSPLHF. CDR3 nucleotides: TGTGCCAGCAGTTACGGGACAAATTCACCCCTCCACTTT.

The rearrangement joins TRBV6-6 to TRBJ2-2; D ambiguous. V was trimmed by 6 bases and J by 0 bases, leaving 8 bases between them. CDR1 and CDR2 (germline): MNHNY, SVGAGI (reference sequence). The CDR3 runs to 14 residues. The CDR3 DNA is TGTGCCAGCAGAATCGCGGCGAACACCGGGGAGCTGTTTTTT. This gives the protein CASRIAANTGELFF.

The chain couples TRBV3-1 (or the pseudogene TRBV3-2) to TRBJ2-7; 8 positions agree with TRBD2. CDR3 length equals 15 residues. Per the germline V gene, CDR1 is LGHDT and CDR2 is YNNKEL (reference sequence). The ends lost 4 bases at V and 4 bases at J; junction bases unmatched: 9. The chain's CDR3 is CASSRSDVAGYEQYF. The CDR3, as DNA: TGTGCCAGCAGCCGATCCGATGTAGCGGGGTACGAGCAGTACTTC.

The CDR3 sequence: CASSVGQAAYGYTF. CDR3 nucleotide sequence: TGTGCCAGCAGCGTAGGACAGGCGGCCTATGGCTACACCTTC. The V gene is TRBV9, the J gene TRBJ1-2, with TRBD1 as a possible D gene (6 bases). This CDR3 has 14 residues. Germline V gene lookup returns CDR1 SGDLS and CDR2 YYNGEE. V was shortened by 0 bases and J by 4 bases, with 10 bases between the two germline ends.

CDR3 DNA sequence: TGTGCCAGTAGCCTTGGAGTAAGTGGCTACACCTTC. Protein sequence: CASSLGVSGYTF. The rearrangement joins TRBV19 to TRBJ1-2; D gene ambiguous. Trimming stripped 6 bases from V and 7 bases from J, with 12 bases between. Germline assignment: CDR1 LNHDA and CDR2 SQIVND (reference sequence). CDR3 length equals 12 residues.

V gene TRBV19 combines with J gene TRBJ2-7; 7 positions agree with TRBD2. V lost 5 bases, J lost 10 bases, and 17 bases stayed unmatched. The CDR3 runs 15 residues. Germline values: CDR1 LNHDA, CDR2 SQIVND (reference sequence). CDR3 in amino acids: CASSPFRGRATSQYF. The DNA of the CDR3 is TGTGCCAGTAGTCCGTTCCGGGGGAGGGCGACGAGTCAGTACTTC. The variable domain in full, with the rest retrieved from reference TRBV19 and TRBJ2-7, is DGGITQSPKYLFRKEGQNVTLSCEQNLNHDAMYWYRQDPGQGLRLIYYSQIVNDFQKGDIAEGYSVSREKKESFPLTVTSAQKNPTAFYLCASSPFRGRATSQYFGPGTRLTVT.

V gene TRBV28 combines with J gene TRBJ2-6; D is perhaps TRBD2 (5 bases). CDR1 and CDR2 (germline): MDHEN, SYDVKM. This CDR3 has 15 residues. The V end lost 3 bases, the J end lost 4 bases, and 10 bases lay between the germline ends. Here the CDR3 reads CASSFGSGGANVLTF. CDR3 DNA: TGTGCCAGCAGTTTTGGGAGTGGCGGGGCCAACGTCCTGACTTTC. The full variable domain, in which reference TRBV28 and TRBJ2-6 provide the parts outside the CDR3, is DVKVTQSSRYLVKRTGEKVFLECVQDMDHENMFWYRQDPGLGLRLIYFSYDVKMKEKGDIPEGYSVSREKKERFSLILESASTNQTSMYLCASSFGSGGANVLTFGAGSRLTVL.

V gene TRBV10-3 combines with J gene TRBJ1-1; tentative D call: TRBD1 (5 bases). The CDR3 spans 13 residues. V lost 4 bases and J 1 base, leaving 7 bases between the germline ends. The germline gives CDR1 ENHRY, CDR2 SYGVKD. The CDR3 sequence: CAISAQGNTEAFF. DNA of the CDR3: TGTGCCATCAGTGCGCAGGGGAACACTGAAGCTTTCTTT.

This clone turned up a few times. This rearrangement joins TRBV7-9 to TRBJ1-2, with a weak D call TRBD1 (5 bases). Germline assignment: CDR1 SEHNR and CDR2 FQNEAQ (reference sequence). CDR3 size: 15 residues. The germline V and J ends were trimmed by 5 bases and 5 bases, with 18 bases remaining between them. This CDR3 reads CASSPTSAGPYGYTF. Written as DNA, the CDR3 is TGTGCCAGCAGCCCCACTTCTGCGGGGCCTTATGGCTACACCTTC.

The rearrangement links TRBV19 to TRBJ2-1, with 8 bases fitting TRBD1. Germline loops: CDR1 LNHDA, CDR2 SQIVND (reference sequence). V lost 1 base to trimming and J lost 3 bases; unmatched junction nucleotides: 14. CDR3 size: 19 residues. The CDR3 region has the DNA TGTGCCAGTAGTATAGCCCGCGGCAGGGGGCTAGGAAACTACAATGAGCAGTTCTTC. Translation gives CASSIARGRGLGNYNEQFF.